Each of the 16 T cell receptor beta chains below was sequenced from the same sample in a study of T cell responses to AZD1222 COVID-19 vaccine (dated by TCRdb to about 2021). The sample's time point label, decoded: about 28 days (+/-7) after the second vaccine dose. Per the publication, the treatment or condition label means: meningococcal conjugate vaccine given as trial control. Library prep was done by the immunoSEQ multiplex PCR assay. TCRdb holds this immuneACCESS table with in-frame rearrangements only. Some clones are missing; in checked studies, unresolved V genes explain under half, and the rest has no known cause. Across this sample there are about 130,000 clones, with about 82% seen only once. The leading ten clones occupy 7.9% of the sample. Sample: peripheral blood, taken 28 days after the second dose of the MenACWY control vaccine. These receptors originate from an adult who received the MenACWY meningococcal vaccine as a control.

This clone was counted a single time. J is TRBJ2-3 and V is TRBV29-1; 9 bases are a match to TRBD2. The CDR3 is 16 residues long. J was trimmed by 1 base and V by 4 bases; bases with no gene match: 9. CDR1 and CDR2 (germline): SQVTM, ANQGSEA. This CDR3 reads CSVVGGVAGGTDTQYF. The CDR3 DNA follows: TGCAGCGTTGTGGGGGGAGTAGCGGGAGGCACAGATACGCAGTATTTT.

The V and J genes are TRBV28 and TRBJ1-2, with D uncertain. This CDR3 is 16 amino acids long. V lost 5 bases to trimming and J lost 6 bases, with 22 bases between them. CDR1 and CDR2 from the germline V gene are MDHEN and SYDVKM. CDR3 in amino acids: CASSPSATRESHGYTF. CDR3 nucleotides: TGTGCCAGCAGTCCGTCGGCTACCCGAGAAAGCCATGGCTACACCTTC.

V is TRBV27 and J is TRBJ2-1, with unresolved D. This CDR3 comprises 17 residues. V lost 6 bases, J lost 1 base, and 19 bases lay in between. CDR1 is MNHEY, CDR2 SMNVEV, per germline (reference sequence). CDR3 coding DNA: TGTGCCAGCAGCTCCGATCTTGCAGGCCGTTCCTACAATGAGCAGTTCTTC. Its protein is CASSSDLAGRSYNEQFF.

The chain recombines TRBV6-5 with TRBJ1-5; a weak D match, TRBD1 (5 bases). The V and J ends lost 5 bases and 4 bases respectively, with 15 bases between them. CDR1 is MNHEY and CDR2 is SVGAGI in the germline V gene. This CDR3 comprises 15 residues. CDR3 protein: CASSPLSWGNQPQHF. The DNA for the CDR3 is TGTGCCAGCAGTCCCCTTTCGTGGGGGAATCAGCCCCAGCATTTT.

The CDR3 is CASSQAGGRNTIYF. In DNA, the CDR3 is TGTGCCAGCAGCCAAGCAGGGGGCAGAAACACCATATATTTT. The chain couples TRBV14 to TRBJ1-3; 8 bases match TRBD1. The J segment lost 5 bases and the V segment lost 1 base, leaving 1 base of the junction unmatched. Germline assignment: CDR1 SGHDN and CDR2 FVKESK. The CDR3 is 14 amino acids. Supplemented by reference TRBV14 and TRBJ1-3, the full variable domain reads EAGVTQFPSHSVIEKGQTVTLRCDPISGHDNLYWYRRVMGKEIKFLLHFVKESKQDESGMPNNRFLAERTGGTYSTLKVQPAELEDSGVYFCASSQAGGRNTIYFGEGSWLTVV.

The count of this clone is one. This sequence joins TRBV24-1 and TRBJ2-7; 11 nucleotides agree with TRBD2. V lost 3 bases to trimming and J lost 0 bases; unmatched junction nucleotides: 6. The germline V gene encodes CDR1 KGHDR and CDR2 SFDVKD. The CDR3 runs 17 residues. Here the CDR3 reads CATSDRGTSGSSYEQYF. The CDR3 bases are TGTGCCACCAGTGATCGCGGGACTAGCGGAAGCTCCTACGAGCAGTACTTC.

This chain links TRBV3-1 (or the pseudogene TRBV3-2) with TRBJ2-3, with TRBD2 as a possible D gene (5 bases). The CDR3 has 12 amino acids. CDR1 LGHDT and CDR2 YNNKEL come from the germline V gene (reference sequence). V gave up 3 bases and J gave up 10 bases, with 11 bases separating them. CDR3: CASSQNRGPQYF. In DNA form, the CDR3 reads TGTGCCAGCAGCCAGAATAGAGGGCCGCAGTATTTT.

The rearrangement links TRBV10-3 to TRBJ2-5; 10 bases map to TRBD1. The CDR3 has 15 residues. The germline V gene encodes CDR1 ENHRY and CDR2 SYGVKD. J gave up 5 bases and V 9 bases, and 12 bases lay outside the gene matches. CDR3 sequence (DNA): TGTGCCATAAGGAAGGGGACAGGGGATATGGAGACCCAGTACTTC. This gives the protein CAIRKGTGDMETQYF.

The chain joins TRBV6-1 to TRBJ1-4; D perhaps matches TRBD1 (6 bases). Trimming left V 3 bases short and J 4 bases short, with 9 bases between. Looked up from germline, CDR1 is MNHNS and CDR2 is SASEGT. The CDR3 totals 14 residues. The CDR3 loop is CASSDRGLNEKLFF. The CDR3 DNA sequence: TGTGCCAGCAGTGACAGGGGCCTTAATGAAAAACTGTTTTTT.

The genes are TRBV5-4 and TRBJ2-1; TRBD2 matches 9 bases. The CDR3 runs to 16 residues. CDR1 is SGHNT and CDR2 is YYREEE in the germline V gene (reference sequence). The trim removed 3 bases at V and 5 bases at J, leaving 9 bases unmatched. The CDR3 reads CASSSDLAGTNNEQFF. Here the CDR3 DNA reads TGTGCCAGCAGCTCGGACCTAGCGGGAACTAACAATGAGCAGTTCTTC.

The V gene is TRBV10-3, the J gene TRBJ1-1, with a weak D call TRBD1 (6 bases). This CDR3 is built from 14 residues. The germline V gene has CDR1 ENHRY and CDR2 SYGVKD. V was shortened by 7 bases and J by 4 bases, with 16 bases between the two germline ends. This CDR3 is CAITERGASTEAFF. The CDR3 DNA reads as TGTGCCATCACCGAAAGGGGGGCGAGCACTGAAGCTTTCTTT.

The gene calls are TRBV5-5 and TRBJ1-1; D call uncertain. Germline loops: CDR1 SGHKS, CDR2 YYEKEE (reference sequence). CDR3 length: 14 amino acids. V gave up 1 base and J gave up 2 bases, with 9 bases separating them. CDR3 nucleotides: TGTGCCAGCAGCTTGTACTCCCCCAACACTGAAGCTTTCTTT. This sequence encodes CASSLYSPNTEAFF.

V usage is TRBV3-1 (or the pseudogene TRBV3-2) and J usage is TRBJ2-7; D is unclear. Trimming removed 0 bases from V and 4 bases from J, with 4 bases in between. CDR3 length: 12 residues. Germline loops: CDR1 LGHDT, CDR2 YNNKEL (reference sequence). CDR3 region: CASSQDRYEQYF. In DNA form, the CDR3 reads TGTGCCAGCAGCCAAGATAGGTACGAGCAGTACTTC.

The CDR3 bases are TGTGCCACCGGGGAGCGGGAAGAGGGGACAGATACGCAGTATTTT. Translated: CATGEREEGTDTQYF. The chain is built from TRBV24-1 and TRBJ2-3; 7 nucleotides agree with TRBD2. Germline V gives CDR1 KGHDR, CDR2 SFDVKD. V lost 9 bases, J lost 3 bases, and 11 bases stayed unmatched. This CDR3 has 15 amino acids.

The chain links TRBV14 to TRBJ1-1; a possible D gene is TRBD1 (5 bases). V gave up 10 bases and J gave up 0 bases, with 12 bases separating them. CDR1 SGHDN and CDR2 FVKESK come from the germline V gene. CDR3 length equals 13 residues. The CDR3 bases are TGTGCCACCAGGACATCTTTGAACACTGAAGCTTTCTTT. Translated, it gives CATRTSLNTEAFF.

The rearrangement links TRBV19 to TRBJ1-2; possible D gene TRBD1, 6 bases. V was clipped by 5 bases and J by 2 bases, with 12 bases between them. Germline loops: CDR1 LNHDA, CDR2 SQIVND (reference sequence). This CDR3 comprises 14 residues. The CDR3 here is CASSVQGTNYGYTF. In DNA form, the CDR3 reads TGTGCCAGTAGTGTGCAGGGGACCAACTATGGCTACACCTTC. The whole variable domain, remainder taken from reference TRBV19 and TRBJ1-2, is DGGITQSPKYLFRKEGQNVTLSCEQNLNHDAMYWYRQDPGQGLRLIYYSQIVNDFQKGDIAEGYSVSREKKESFPLTVTSAQKNPTAFYLCASSVQGTNYGYTFGSGTRLTVV.